This T cell receptor (beta chain) was found in a study of T cells in Graves' hyperthyroidism and ophthalmopathy. Study observations and caveats: Ophthalmopathy was predicted by the model a median of roughly 6.6 months ahead of onset. Among thyroid clonotypes expanded above 0.001, most also appeared in blood.

This clonotype was seen a handful of times. The antigen remains undetermined. A junction end diverges from the germline sequence, so it may reflect a read error. The CDR3 regions of TCR beta were amplified from RNA transcripts. During a first-round RT-PCR of the TCR CDR3, the HTBI primer set was used. TCRdb processed the multiplex PCR reads anew with MiXCR; each CDR3 protein has one entry. The sample has around 480,000 distinct CDR3 sequences, under 15% seen once. The clonotype was recovered from a woman under 30 with Graves' hyperthyroidism. The sample consisted of blood.

The DNA for the CDR3 is TGCAGTGCTAGAGTAGGACAGTCTTATAGCAATCGGCCCCAGCATTTT. Encoded protein: CSARVGQSYSNRPQHF. The chain carries TRBV20-1 and TRBJ1-5; maybe TRBD1 (6 bases). The CDR3 runs 16 residues. CDR1 is DFQATT and CDR2 is SNEGSKA in the germline V gene (reference sequence).